This TCR beta chain was captured in a study of blood T cell repertoires in COVID-19. Whole-study context: Sites across the United States, Italy and Spain contributed samples from acute and convalescent COVID-19. From T cells, B-cell-depleted T cells, or PBMCs came the material, which was cDNA or gDNA.

Seattle enrolled patients during active infection and tracked them longitudinally. V dropped 2 bases and J dropped 8; count of bases not matched to a gene: 9. Germline CDR1 reads SGHRS; CDR2 reads YFSETQ. The CDR3 has 15 residues. Per the authors' pipeline: Estimated nucleated cell counts came from reference gene primer amplification. Sequenced by immunoSEQ multiplex PCR; TCRdb stores in-frame clones only, minus some. The V and J calls and clone size were taken over from that table, and D and trimming were inferred from the DNA. The data show 160,000 or so clones, just over 90% seen once. The TCR originated in a woman aged 55 to 70 with COVID-19, enrolled during active disease. This chain uses TRBV5-1 with TRBJ2-1, with 8 nucleotides matching TRBD2. The sequenced sample consisted of peripheral blood. The CDR3 DNA reads TGCGCCAGCAGCTTCGGTAGCGGGGTTTCCTATGAGCAGTTCTTC. This sequence encodes CASSFGSGVSYEQFF. Together with reference TRBV5-1 and TRBJ2-1, the CDR3 gives the full variable domain: KAGVTQTPRYLIKTRGQQVTLSCSPISGHRSVSWYQQTPGQGLQFLFEYFSETQRNKGNFPGRFSGRQFSNSRSEMNVSTLELGDSALYLCASSFGSGVSYEQFFGPGTRLTVL.